This T cell receptor beta chain was recovered during a study of T cells in Graves' hyperthyroidism and ophthalmopathy (dated by TCRdb to the late 2010s). Notes on the research overall: Peripheral blood samples were taken at initial diagnosis, before any treatment was given. To identify distinguishing TCR V-J signatures, a discovery cohort of about 95 patients was used, comprising some 43 with Graves' ophthalmopathy and around 60 with stable Graves' hyperthyroidism. Prospective prediction of ophthalmopathy was tested in an independent validation cohort consisting of roughly 20 hyperthyroidism patients and around 16 patients who later progressed to ophthalmopathy. The 75 to 100 discovery patients were randomly split 7:3 into training and test sets. Thyroid tissue and blood T-cell repertoires from several Graves' hyperthyroidism patients were also compared in the study. Once sampling was done, hyperthyroidism patients were given methimazole at a starting dose of 30 mg daily, whereas ophthalmopathy patients were given high-dose intravenous methylprednisolone. According to the paper, TCR Vbeta CDR3 sequencing was carried out on 135 peripheral blood samples, which came from approximately 41 ophthalmopathy, 80 or so hyperthyroidism and approximately 17 progressor patients. Study-wide findings and limitations: No statistical method was used to fix the sample size in advance, and group allocation was not hidden from the investigators. Blood samples also contained most of the expanded thyroid clonotypes (frequency above 0.001), which suggests that blood repertoires may reflect thyroid immune responses. A 13 V-J signature model separated ophthalmopathy from stable hyperthyroidism, with about 88% sensitivity and roughly 84% specificity in cross-validation and 80%/75% in testing. In validation, the model predicted progression to ophthalmopathy a median of about 6.5 months before onset, with roughly 68% sensitivity and 72.22% specificity.

Trimming removed 5 bases from V and 5 bases from J; the gene matches leave 6 bases unexplained. The CDR3 measures 14 amino acids from cysteine to phenylalanine. Just CDR3 DNA is preserved here, 42 bases in frame from base 1. TCR beta CDR3 regions were amplified from RNA transcripts. The first round of RT-PCR for the TCR CDR3 was performed with the HTBI primer set and the Qiagen OneStep RT-PCR kit. A second multiplex PCR round built the libraries, followed by size selection and purification. Paired-end sequencing of the libraries was performed with 100 bp reads on an Illumina HiSeq2000. In the original analysis: SOAPnuke was used to process the raw data, with reads discarded if the reads contained adapters or uncalled bases, had a mean Phred below 15, or lacked an exact constant-primer or identifier match. High-quality paired reads were merged with COPE v1.2.5, and unique nucleotide sequences were defined as clonotypes. MiTCR v1.1 was used to align clonotypes to the IMGT TRBV, TRBD and TRBJ reference segments. The analysis was restricted to V-J combinations with a frequency above 0.0001, which together covered 99.2% of the repertoires. A TCS score was defined as the ratio of F50 (clonal expansion) to E x V (chaos), with BLOSUM62-based TCRdist applied between CDR3 peptides within each V-J. Welch's t-statistics and random forest reduced approximately 520 V-J features to about 13, which were used in a naive Bayes classifier (R e1071). TCRdb reanalyzed the raw reads on its own, using fastp at Q25 for trimming and MiXCR for clone calling, and kept in-frame beta chains. One record per CDR3 amino acid sequence lists the most common genes and DNA. The V and J calls come from TCRdb's annotation, not from the publication. A total of approximately 620,000 distinct CDR3 sequences appear in this sample, around 15% of them only once. The top ten clonotypes cover roughly 3.3% of the sample.

In the ophthalmopathy patients, disease was moderately to severely active, with a Clinical Activity Score of 3 or more, a NOSPECS grade of 4 or more, and a duration of less than 3 months. Exclusion was applied to patients with uncontrolled infections, other autoimmune diseases, pregnancy or lactation. Diagnoses were based on clinical symptoms, serum thyroxine and TRAb, thyroid ultrasound and orbital computed tomography. PBMCs were isolated from more than 8 ml of fresh peripheral blood by Ficoll-Paque density gradient centrifugation. Total RNA was extracted with Trizol reagent, and quality was checked on an Agilent 2100 Bioanalyzer. This clonotype has at least ten counts. Its specific antigen is unknown. One base away there is no much larger clone; base qualities are not given.

This receptor chain uses TRBV12-3 or TRBV12-4 and TRBJ2-4; a stretch of 7 junction bases matches TRBD1. The sequencing sample was made of blood. The receptor comes from a woman in her forties with Graves' ophthalmopathy. The DNA reads as follows: TGTGCCAGCAGTCCCGACAGGGCAGAAAACATTCAGTACTTC. It codes for CASSPDRAENIQYF.